The next 23 T cell receptor beta chains were all read from a single sample in a study of blood T cell repertoires in COVID-19. Method: immunoSEQ multiplex PCR; TCRdb's copy keeps in-frame clones and lacks some. The sample carries more than 85,000 clones, approximately 80% recorded once. Sequenced input: peripheral blood. The receptors originated from a man between 60 and 75 years old with acute or convalescent COVID-19.

The CDR3 sequence: CASPLLRLARRGNEQFF. In DNA, the CDR3 is TGCGCCAGCCCCCTATTACGACTAGCGCGAAGGGGTAATGAGCAGTTCTTC. The chain carries TRBV23-1 and TRBJ2-1; TRBD2 agrees at 8 bases. TRBV23-1 is sorted into the ORF group, with uncertain function. This CDR3 comprises 17 residues. V lost 8 bases to trimming and J lost 7 bases; unmatched junction nucleotides: 19.

The chain links TRBV9 to TRBJ2-1; 14 bases are shared with TRBD2. Germline loops: CDR1 SGDLS, CDR2 YYNGEE. The V and J ends lost 0 bases and 5 bases, in that order; junction bases with no gene match: 4. This CDR3 is built from 17 residues. The CDR3 protein is CASSVEGTSGRDNEQFF. In nucleotides, the CDR3 is TGTGCCAGCAGCGTAGAGGGGACTAGCGGGAGAGACAATGAGCAGTTCTTC. The full variable domain, its missing parts supplied by reference TRBV9 and TRBJ2-1, is DSGVTQTPKHLITATGQRVTLRCSPRSGDLSVYWYQQSLDQGLQFLIQYYNGEERAKGNILERFSAQQFPDLHSELNLSSLELGDSALYFCASSVEGTSGRDNEQFFGPGTRLTVL.

J is TRBJ1-2 and V is TRBV30; D unclear. V lost 3 bases, J lost 2 bases, and 10 bases lay in between. Germline lookup yields CDR1 GTSNPN and CDR2 SVGIG (reference sequence). This CDR3 spans 13 amino acids. The chain's CDR3 is CAWRGDSNYGYTF. The CDR3 region has the DNA TGTGCCTGGAGAGGAGATTCGAACTATGGCTACACCTTC.

V gene TRBV5-1 combines with J gene TRBJ1-1, with a tentative D call TRBD1 (6 bases). The CDR3 loop spans 14 amino acids. V lost 4 bases to trimming and J lost 1 base, with 11 bases between them. Germline CDR1 SGHRS, CDR2 YFSETQ. The CDR3 DNA sequence: TGCGCCAGCAGCACCAAACAGGGGAACACTGAAGCTTTCTTT. Translation: CASSTKQGNTEAFF.

This clone was counted a single time. This chain connects TRBV7-9 to TRBJ2-5; 7 bases are a match to TRBD1. J lost 5 bases, V lost 1 base, and 4 bases had no gene match. The CDR3 covers 14 residues. Germline assignment: CDR1 SEHNR and CDR2 FQNEAQ (reference sequence). The CDR3 region has the DNA TGTGCCAGCAGCTTAGGCGGACAGGCGGAGACCCAGTACTTC. Protein product: CASSLGGQAETQYF.

V and J are TRBV13 and TRBJ2-3; 11 nucleotides align to TRBD2. Germline assignment: CDR1 PRHDT and CDR2 FYEKMQ (reference sequence). This CDR3 is 19 amino acids long. The V gene end was trimmed by 5 bases and the J gene end by 3 bases; junction bases not matched to a gene: 16. The CDR3 sequence is CASSDQLAGAIGRTDTQYF. CDR3 coding DNA: TGTGCCAGCAGCGACCAACTAGCGGGGGCTATAGGGAGGACAGATACGCAGTATTTT.

The rearrangement joins TRBV11-3 to TRBJ2-2; a possible D gene is TRBD1 (6 bases). CDR1 is SGHNT and CDR2 is YENEEA in the germline V gene. The CDR3 is 14 residues long. V lost 6 bases, J lost 5 bases, and 13 bases lay in between. CDR3 DNA: TGTGCCAGCAGTTACCGAGGGGGAACCGGGGAGCTGTTTTTT. It specifies CASSYRGGTGELFF.

The rearrangement uses TRBV6-2 or TRBV6-3 and TRBJ2-1; 8 nucleotides align to TRBD1. The CDR3 is 14 residues long. Germline V gene data show CDR1 as MNHEY and CDR2 as SVGEGT. J lost 6 bases, V lost 5 bases, and 6 bases had no gene match. The CDR3, as DNA: TGTGCCAGCAGTATGAACAGGGGGGTCAATGAGCAGTTCTTC. This sequence encodes CASSMNRGVNEQFF.

The chain is built from TRBV9 and TRBJ2-3; TRBD1 aligns across 7 bases. This CDR3 comprises 17 residues. V gave up 4 bases and J gave up 6 bases; unmatched junction bases: 17. From germline, CDR1 is SGDLS and CDR2 YYNGEE. The CDR3 DNA reads as TGTGCCAGCAGCACTTCCCAGGGGGTCGCATCTGGGGATACGCAGTATTTT. Its protein product is CASSTSQGVASGDTQYF.

V and J are TRBV3-1 (or the pseudogene TRBV3-2) and TRBJ2-3; the D gene is possibly TRBD1 (6 bases). This CDR3 is 15 amino acids long. Germline CDR1 and CDR2: LGHDT and YNNKEL (reference sequence). Trimming removed 1 base from V and 8 bases from J, with 16 bases in between. The DNA for the CDR3 is TGTGCCAGCAGCCAAGCGTTATCAGGGGTAGGTACGCAGTATTTT. Translated: CASSQALSGVGTQYF.

This chain links TRBV5-1 with TRBJ2-5; TRBD2 is a possible D gene (6 bases). The germline V gene has CDR1 SGHRS and CDR2 YFSETQ. V lost 4 bases to trimming and J lost 3 bases, with 13 bases between them. The CDR3 is 14 residues long. The DNA of the CDR3 is TGCGCCAGCAGCCGAAGGGGCGGGGAAGAGACCCAGTACTTC. It is translated as CASSRRGGEETQYF. Full variable domain (outside the CDR3, taken from reference TRBV5-1 and TRBJ2-5): KAGVTQTPRYLIKTRGQQVTLSCSPISGHRSVSWYQQTPGQGLQFLFEYFSETQRNKGNFPGRFSGRQFSNSRSEMNVSTLELGDSALYLCASSRRGGEETQYFGPGTRLLVL.

V is TRBV4-3 and J is TRBJ2-1, with unresolved D. The CDR3 extends over 16 amino acids. Looked up from germline, CDR1 is LGHNA and CDR2 is YSLEER. Trimming removed 3 bases at V and 6 bases at J, with 18 bases between. CDR3 sequence (DNA): TGCGCCAGCAGCCAGAGCCTCTTGAGCCGATTCAATGAGCAGTTCTTC. Its translation: CASSQSLLSRFNEQFF.

This chain joins TRBV7-9 and TRBJ2-2, with 9 bases fitting TRBD2. V dropped 5 bases and J dropped 7; count of bases not matched to a gene: 8. The CDR3 length is 15 residues. Germline V gene lookup returns CDR1 SEHNR and CDR2 FQNEAQ (reference sequence). In DNA, the CDR3 is TGTGCCAGCAGCCCCCAGACTAGCGGACACGGGGAGCTGTTTTTT. Protein: CASSPQTSGHGELFF. The full variable domain, with the rest looked up from reference TRBV7-9 and TRBJ2-2, is DTGVSQNPRHKITKRGQNVTFRCDPISEHNRLYWYRQTLGQGPEFLTYFQNEAQLEKSRLLSDRFSAERPKGSFSTLEIQRTEQGDSAMYLCASSPQTSGHGELFFGEGSRLTVL.

The chain recombines TRBV6-5 with TRBJ1-2; 7 positions agree with TRBD1. The CDR3 spans 16 residues. Unmatched junction bases numbered 7, after V lost 0 bases and J lost 3 bases. The germline CDR1 and CDR2 sequences are MNHEY and SVGAGI. The CDR3 nucleotides read TGTGCCAGCAGTTACTCGAGGCGACAGGGAGACTATGGCTACACCTTC. Encoded protein: CASSYSRRQGDYGYTF.

The rearrangement uses TRBV10-3 and TRBJ2-3, with 7 bases lining up with TRBD2. The CDR3 spans 15 residues. Germline CDR1 and CDR2: ENHRY and SYGVKD. Trimming removed 6 bases from V and 0 bases from J; junction bases left unmatched: 6. Written as DNA, the CDR3 is TGTGCCATCAGCCCTAGCGGACTAAGCACAGATACGCAGTATTTT. This gives the protein CAISPSGLSTDTQYF.

V usage is TRBV10-2 and J usage is TRBJ1-1; 9 bases line up with TRBD1. Germline loops: CDR1 WSHSY, CDR2 SAAADI. This CDR3 region has 15 residues. The junction had 5 bases not matched to a gene; V was cut back by 3 bases and J by 3 bases. The CDR3 here is CASSETGGKYTEAFF. The CDR3 DNA sequence: TGCGCCAGCAGTGAAACAGGGGGCAAATACACTGAAGCTTTCTTT.

This CDR3 reads CASSERSGSGEQFF. The CDR3 nucleotides read TGCGCCAGCAGTGAACGGAGCGGGAGTGGTGAGCAGTTCTTC. This sequence joins TRBV10-2 and TRBJ2-1; the match to TRBD2 covers 8 bases. The CDR3 is 14 residues long. V lost 3 bases and J lost 9; bases outside the gene matches: 7. The V gene's germline CDR1 is WSHSY and CDR2 SAAADI.

The V call is TRBV21-1, the J call TRBJ1-4; the D segment call TRBD1 is taken from the table without a DNA check. TRBV21-1 is termed a pseudogene. The CDR3 has 16 residues. The CDR3 region is CASSNEQSEVGEKLFF. The CDR3 DNA follows: TGTGCCAGCAGCAATGAACAGTCAGAAGTAGGTGAAAAACTGTTTTTT.

The V gene is TRBV3-1 (or the pseudogene TRBV3-2), the J gene TRBJ1-4; maybe TRBD1 (5 bases). This CDR3 is built from 11 residues. V shed 3 bases and J shed 10 bases, with 6 bases lying between them. Germline CDR1 LGHDT, CDR2 YNNKEL (reference sequence). CDR3 amino acids: CASSQTVKLFF. CDR3 DNA: TGTGCCAGCAGCCAGACAGTAAAACTGTTTTTT.

The chain couples TRBV3-1 (or the pseudogene TRBV3-2) to TRBJ2-3, with TRBD2 identical over 8 bases. Per germline, CDR1 LGHDT and CDR2 YNNKEL (reference sequence). The CDR3 runs to 15 residues. V shed 5 bases, J shed 4 bases, and the junction held 8 bases outside the gene matches. Here the CDR3 DNA reads TGTGCCAGCAGCAAAGGTCCGGGAGGGGCAGATACGCAGTATTTT. Translation: CASSKGPGGADTQYF.

The chain joins TRBV6-5 to TRBJ2-3; TRBD2 is a possible D gene (6 bases). Germline CDR1 is MNHEY and CDR2 is SVGAGI. This CDR3 has 15 residues. Trimming stripped 7 bases from V and 2 bases from J, with 16 bases between. The CDR3 coding sequence is TGTGCCAGCACCCGGGACTCCCGGGACACAGATACGCAGTATTTT. Translated: CASTRDSRDTDTQYF.

This clone was detected only a few times. The CDR3 DNA reads TGTGCCAGCAGCCTCCGGGACAGGGTTGGAAAACTGTTTTTT. Residues: CASSLRDRVGKLFF. This chain connects TRBV6-5 to TRBJ1-4; 9 bases align to TRBD1. Germline V gene data show CDR1 as MNHEY and CDR2 as SVGAGI. The CDR3 runs to 14 residues. V lost 6 bases to trimming and J lost 10 bases; unmatched junction nucleotides: 9.

This chain links TRBV10-2 with TRBJ2-7, with 7 bases that match TRBD1. CDR3 length: 15 residues. J gave up 0 bases and V 1 base, and 3 bases lay outside the gene matches. The germline V gene encodes CDR1 WSHSY and CDR2 SAAADI. CDR3 protein: CASSELGQSSYEQYV. DNA of the CDR3: TGCGCCAGCAGTGAGTTGGGACAGTCCTCCTACGAGCAGTACGTC.